This TCR beta chain was recovered during a study of shared clonotypes between healthy human individuals. Study findings and constraints: Rarefaction showed sorted-subset sequencing was incomplete despite large depth.

The CDR3 spans 15 residues. Trimming removed 4 bases from V and 4 bases from J, with 17 bases in between. Germline V gene sequence: CDR1 SGHNT, CDR2 YYREEE (reference sequence). As regards this clone: Its matching antigen is unknown.

Sorted subsets were amplified in replicate PCRs using about 200 ng DNA, 30,000 to 35,000 T cell genomes. TCRdb's copy holds only in-frame clones and misses some; the assay was immunoSEQ multiplex PCR. Found here are fewer than 3 million clones, about nine tenths of them singletons; the top ten hold more than 0.35%. The sample consisted of naive CD4+ T cells from PBMCs. Subset: CD45RA+ positively selected. The chain recombines TRBV5-4 with TRBJ2-5, with D possibly being TRBD2 (5 bases). This clonotype was sampled from a young man in good health. Some clones in this sample may be carry-over from other donors' samples. CDR3 residues: CASSADSHRSETQYF. In nucleotides, the CDR3 is TGTGCCAGCAGCGCGGACTCCCATCGGTCAGAGACCCAGTACTTC. The full variable domain, in which reference TRBV5-4 and TRBJ2-5 provide the parts outside the CDR3, is ETGVTQSPTHLIKTRGQQVTLRCSSQSGHNTVSWYQQALGQGPQFIFQYYREEENGRGNFPPRFSGLQFPNYSSELNVNALELDDSALYLCASSADSHRSETQYFGPGTRLLVL.